These 15 T cell receptor beta chains were sequenced from one sample in a study of blood T cell repertoires in COVID-19. Repertoires were generated with immunoSEQ multiplex PCR, while TCRdb's copy carries only in-frame clones and drops some. This table has roughly 230,000 clones, approximately 88% appearing once. Source material: peripheral blood. The receptors derive from a man aged 35-49 years with acute or convalescent COVID-19.

The genes are TRBV5-4 and TRBJ2-5; TRBD1 matches at 9 bases. V lost 4 bases and J lost 3; bases outside the gene matches: 7. CDR1 SGHNT and CDR2 YYREEE come from the germline V gene (reference sequence). The length of the CDR3 is 15 residues. Here the CDR3 reads CASSLPGQGEETQYF. The DNA for the CDR3 is TGTGCCAGCAGCCTCCCGGGACAGGGTGAAGAGACCCAGTACTTC.

This clone was detected a few times. This chain connects TRBV25-1 to TRBJ1-6; D unclear. CDR1 and CDR2 from the germline V gene are MGHDK and SYGVNS. Trimming pared 10 bases from V and 5 bases from J, leaving 12 bases between. This CDR3 is built from 13 residues. The CDR3 DNA is TGTGCCACCCGCCGGAGTAATAATTCACCCCTCCACTTT. Amino acid sequence: CATRRSNNSPLHF.

The chain combines TRBV7-9 with TRBJ2-7; 7 bases fit TRBD2. CDR1 and CDR2 from the germline V gene are SEHNR and FQNEAQ (reference sequence). Germline trimming cut 5 bases from V and 6 bases from J; bases unmatched to any gene: 13. The CDR3 totals 15 residues. The CDR3 region is CASSLTAGRGSEQYF. The CDR3 nucleotides read TGTGCCAGCAGCCTTACCGCGGGGAGGGGTTCCGAGCAGTACTTC.

In nucleotides, the CDR3 is TGTGCCAGCTCCTCGTCCGGACAGACCCGCTTTAGTGGAAAACTGTTTTTT. This codes for CASSSSGQTRFSGKLFF. The rearrangement joins TRBV18 to TRBJ1-4; the D gene is possibly TRBD1 (6 bases). Trimming took off 6 bases at V and 10 bases at J, with 27 bases between the two ends. The germline V gene has CDR1 KGHSH and CDR2 LQKENI. This CDR3 contains 17 residues.

This rearrangement joins TRBV2 to TRBJ1-2; D remains ambiguous. Germline-derived CDR1 and CDR2 are SNHLY and FYNNEI. The CDR3 totals 15 residues. Trimming took off 4 bases at V and 7 bases at J, with 19 bases between the two ends. The CDR3 nucleotides read TGTGCCAGCAGTGTTACCCTAGGACTCTCCGCTGGCTACACCTTC. Amino acids: CASSVTLGLSAGYTF.

The rearrangement joins TRBV11-1 to TRBJ2-3; D not resolved. The CDR3 runs to 12 residues. V was shortened by 5 bases and J by 5 bases, with 8 bases between the two germline ends. In germline, CDR1 is SGHAT, CDR2 FQDESV (reference sequence). The CDR3 is CASSLLGDTQYF. CDR3 sequence (DNA): TGTGCCAGCAGCCTTCTCGGAGATACGCAGTATTTT.

The rearrangement joins TRBV18 to TRBJ1-2, with TRBD1 identical over 8 bases. The ends lost 6 bases at V and 4 bases at J; junction bases unmatched: 7. The CDR3 runs 14 residues. CDR1 is KGHSH, CDR2 LQKENI, per germline. The CDR3 DNA is TGTGCCAGCTCTCCGGGACAGGACCTCTATGGCTACACCTTC. Encoded protein: CASSPGQDLYGYTF.

This clone was seen once. The rearrangement joins TRBV18 to TRBJ1-2; D gene unclear. Germline V lookup: CDR1 KGHSH, CDR2 LQKENI. V was pared by 2 bases and J by 1 base, with 8 bases between. The CDR3 has 14 amino acids. The CDR3 sequence: CASSPTTNNYGYTF. The CDR3 DNA is TGTGCCAGCTCACCAACAACGAATAACTATGGCTACACCTTC.

The rearrangement links TRBV9 to TRBJ2-3, with a possible D match to TRBD2 (7 bases). Between the trimmed V and J ends, which lost 3 bases and 3 bases, there was a span of 11 bases. This CDR3 has 14 amino acids. CDR1 is SGDLS, CDR2 YYNGEE, per germline. The CDR3 is CASSGGGRTDTQYF. Written as DNA, the CDR3 is TGTGCCAGCAGCGGGGGGGGCAGGACAGATACGCAGTATTTT.

The chain recombines TRBV7-9 with TRBJ1-4; D is ambiguous. The germline V gene encodes CDR1 SEHNR and CDR2 FQNEAQ (reference sequence). The CDR3 is 14 amino acids. DNA of the CDR3: TGTGCTTCCTCCGGAGGTCCGGGTAATGAAAAACTGTTTTTT. This translates into CASSGGPGNEKLFF.

The rearrangement uses TRBV15 and TRBJ2-3, with a tentative D call TRBD2 (6 bases). The V and J ends lost 5 bases and 5 bases respectively, with 11 bases between them. This CDR3 region has 13 residues. Germline V gives CDR1 LNHNV, CDR2 YYDKDF (reference sequence). DNA of the CDR3: TGTGCCACCAGCCCCCAGGGAGGAGATACGCAGTATTTT. As protein: CATSPQGGDTQYF.

This chain joins TRBV9 and TRBJ2-7; possibly TRBD2 for D (6 bases). The V end was cut by 4 bases, the J end by 7 bases, with 21 bases between. The CDR3 runs to 15 residues. From germline, CDR1 is SGDLS and CDR2 YYNGEE. CDR3: CASSSRLPTAGEQYF. CDR3 nucleotide sequence: TGTGCCAGCAGCTCCCGACTCCCCACCGCGGGGGAGCAGTACTTC.

The chain couples TRBV5-1 to TRBJ1-2; 10 bases fit TRBD1. Germline CDR1 is SGHRS and CDR2 is YFSETQ. The CDR3 spans 15 residues. J was trimmed by 4 bases and V by 4 bases; bases with no gene match: 7. CDR3 loop: CASSRGQGDRYGYTF. The DNA of the CDR3 is TGCGCCAGCAGCCGAGGACAGGGGGATCGCTATGGCTACACCTTC.

This clone appeared a few times. V is TRBV3-1 (or the pseudogene TRBV3-2) and J is TRBJ2-1, with 8 bases matching TRBD2. CDR1 and CDR2 (germline): LGHDT, YNNKEL (reference sequence). After removal of 1 base from V and 12 bases from J, the junction contained 11 bases not matched to a gene. The CDR3 is 15 residues long. The CDR3 sequence is CASSQVAGGGVRQFF. In nucleotides, the CDR3 is TGTGCCAGCAGCCAAGTCGCGGGGGGAGGCGTAAGGCAGTTCTTC.

This clone was recorded only once. The chain joins TRBV18 to TRBJ2-1; 10 nucleotides agree with TRBD1. Per the germline V gene, CDR1 is KGHSH and CDR2 is LQKENI. The ends lost 3 bases at V and 4 bases at J; junction bases unmatched: 6. CDR3 length: 16 residues. CDR3: CASSPSRTGGYNEQFF. CDR3 DNA: TGTGCCAGCTCACCTTCCCGGACAGGGGGGTACAATGAGCAGTTCTTC.